Described below is a single TCR beta chain sequence and its context. The antigen is undetermined. V lost 4 bases, J lost 1 base, and 11 bases lay in between. Germline CDR1 and CDR2: MRHNA and SNTAGT. This CDR3 comprises 15 residues. This sample was included in a study of cytomegalovirus exposure and HLA in healthy donors. Study observations and caveats: The tendency of first-cohort TCR clusters to co-occur in the approximately 120 validation repertoires was identified by a subsequent analysis. Altogether, 164 TCR beta chains were recorded as cytomegalovirus-associated. Reported performance of the classifier showed diagnosis of cytomegalovirus status with high specificity and sensitivity. A few of the chains that were CMV-associated were confirmed in vitro to be specific for CMV antigens.

TCRdb keeps only in-frame clones here, not all; method: immunoSEQ multiplex PCR. The profile covers 95,000 to 150,000 clones, with 80% to 90% appearing a single time and about 1.9% taken by the ten largest. The TCR sequence derives from a woman between 18 and 29 years old in good health and CMV-seronegative. This sequence joins TRBV6-4 and TRBJ2-1; no firm D call. The sequenced sample was PBMCs. The CDR3 sequence is CASSAVSSSYNEQFF. The DNA of the CDR3 is TGTGCCAGCAGTGCCGTTAGTAGTTCCTACAATGAGCAGTTCTTC.